A single sample is the source of the 30 T cell receptor beta chains below, sequenced in a study of T cell clonality in common variable immunodeficiency. Findings of the study overall: Fewer deletions and N-nucleotide insertions were reportedly seen in common variable immunodeficiency TCR beta sequences.

These receptors are not linked to any known antigen. Some clones are missing from TCRdb's copy, which holds only in-frame ones; the method was immunoSEQ multiplex PCR. The sample yields several thousand clones, without any singletons. Sequenced input: peripheral blood mononuclear cells. The origin of the receptors is a human donor with common variable immunodeficiency.

In its sample, this clone was seen a few times. The CDR3 goes on 3 residues after the read ends, and that part is filled in from the germline J gene. The chain is built from TRBV7-9 and TRBJ1-4; perhaps TRBD1 as D (6 bases). The ends were cut back, 2 bases at V and 8 bases at J, with 15 bases in the middle. Germline CDR1 and CDR2: SEHNR and FQNEAQ (reference sequence). The CDR3 spans 15 residues. The CDR3 sequence is CASSLTQGTQEKLFF. CDR3 bases read: TGTGCCAGCAGCTTAACACAGGGTACCCAGGAAAAA.

Ten or more counts support this clone. The sequenced fragment ends 3 residues before the CDR3 boundary, so the rest is inferred from the germline J gene. The rearrangement uses TRBV19 and TRBJ2-1, with TRBD1 as a possible D gene (5 bases). Per the germline V gene, CDR1 is LNHDA and CDR2 is SQIVND (reference sequence). The CDR3 is 13 residues long. The V gene lost 3 bases and the J gene lost 9 bases, with 12 bases spanning the gap. CDR3 in amino acids: CASSMTQGVEQFF. The CDR3 bases that were read are TGTGCCAGTAGTATGACCCAGGGCGTTGAG.

This clone is medium-sized (0.01 to 0.1%). The missing CDR3 end, 3 residues past where the read stops, is filled in from the germline J gene. The J gene is TRBJ2-1, the V gene TRBV18; tentatively, D is TRBD2 (5 bases). CDR1 is KGHSH, CDR2 LQKENI, per germline. CDR3 length: 14 amino acids. Trimming removed 3 bases from V and 9 bases from J, with 15 bases in between. The sequenced CDR3 bases are TGTGCCAGCTCACCCCTAATACTAGAGAGTGAG. Its translation: CASSPLILESE. The whole CDR3 protein is CASSPLILESEQFF.

This clone has at least ten counts. Read data end 3 residues before the CDR3 end; the end is taken from the germline J gene. V and J are TRBV12-3 or TRBV12-4 and TRBJ1-2; 7 nucleotides match TRBD1. The CDR3 is 13 amino acids. J gave up 4 bases and V 6 bases, and 5 bases lay outside the gene matches. The part of the CDR3 DNA that was read is TGTGCCAGCAGACCGACAGGGTCCTATGGC. Its translation: CASRPTGSYG. The whole CDR3 region reads CASRPTGSYGYTF.

This clone was observed at least ten times. Sequencing ends 3 residues short of the CDR3 end; the germline J gene provides the rest. The chain links TRBV16 to TRBJ2-1; no clear D gene. There are 16 residues in the CDR3. CDR1 and CDR2 from the germline V gene are KGHSY and FQNENV. The V gene lost 4 bases and the J gene lost 2 bases, with 15 bases spanning the gap. The CDR3 reads CASSPSQTGAYNEQFF. CDR3 bases read: TGTGCCAGCAGCCCTAGTCAGACCGGCGCCTACAATGAG.

This clone was detected many times. The DNA ends 3 residues before the CDR3 does, and the rest of the CDR3 is filled in from the germline J gene. The chain carries TRBV20-1 and TRBJ2-3, with D possibly matching TRBD2 (5 bases). Trimming removed 1 base at V and 2 bases at J, with 7 bases between. This CDR3 contains 13 residues. Germline V lookup: CDR1 DFQATT, CDR2 SNEGSKA (reference sequence). The CDR3 here is CSARGGPTDTQYF. CDR3 bases read: TGCAGTGCTAGAGGCGGGCCCACAGATACG.

This clone was seen many times. The missing CDR3 end, 3 residues past where the read stops, is filled in from the germline J gene. V usage is TRBV6-2 or TRBV6-3 and J usage is TRBJ2-2, with D possibly being TRBD1 (5 bases). Germline CDR1 and CDR2: MNHEY and SVGEGT. The CDR3 spans 17 residues. Trimming shortened V by 7 bases and J by 0 bases, and 18 bases separated the two germline ends. The CDR3 is CASTNHPTASNTGELFF. The part of the CDR3 DNA that was read is TGTGCCAGCACCAATCACCCGACAGCTTCGAACACCGGGGAG.

This clone was picked up many times. Read sequence stops 3 residues before the CDR3 end, and the germline J gene provides the missing end. The V call is TRBV7-7, the J call TRBJ2-2, with D perhaps TRBD2 (6 bases). Germline values: CDR1 SSHAT, CDR2 FNYEAQ (reference sequence). The CDR3 consists of 14 residues. The V and J ends lost 4 bases and 6 bases respectively, with 12 bases between them. The chain's CDR3 is CASSSGLSSGELFF. CDR3 DNA, as far as it was read: TGTGCCAGCAGCTCGGGACTCTCCTCCGGGGAG.

This clone is medium-sized in the sample. Read data end 3 residues before the CDR3 end; the end is taken from the germline J gene. The V and J genes are TRBV5-1 and TRBJ1-4; TRBD1 agrees at 7 bases. Germline V gives CDR1 SGHRS, CDR2 YFSETQ. CDR3 size: 15 residues. V trimming: 2 bases; J trimming: 2 bases; junction bases outside the gene matches: 3. CDR3 bases read: TGCGCCAGCAGCTTTACAGGGGCGACTAATGAAAAA. Translated, it gives CASSFTGATNEK. The CDR3 as a whole reads CASSFTGATNEKLFF.

This clone was seen many times. The sequence runs out 3 residues before the end of the CDR3; the remainder is reconstructed from the germline J gene. The V call is TRBV29-1, the J call TRBJ2-5, with D possibly matching TRBD1 (6 bases). The V gene lost 5 bases and the J gene lost 4 bases, with 8 bases spanning the gap. Germline V gene lookup returns CDR1 SQVTM and CDR2 ANQGSEA. The CDR3 has 11 residues. The sequenced part of the CDR3 DNA is TGCAGCGTTTCAGGGGCAGAGACC. As protein: CSVSGAET. The entire CDR3 protein is CSVSGAETQYF.

This clone was seen at least ten times. The read terminates 3 residues before the CDR3 end, so the remaining end is supplied by the germline J gene. J is TRBJ2-3 and V is TRBV10-1; 8 positions match TRBD2. Trimming took 6 bases from V and 5 from J; bases not matched to a gene: 7. The CDR3 loop spans 14 amino acids. The V gene's germline CDR1 is WNHNN and CDR2 SYGVQD (reference sequence). Incomplete CDR3 DNA: TGCGCCAGCAGGAGCGGGAGTGCGATAGATACG. Protein: CASRSGSAIDT. The full-length CDR3 reads as CASRSGSAIDTQYF.

This clone was observed many times. The CDR3 end falls 3 residues outside the read, so it is completed with the germline J gene. The chain employs TRBV4-1 and TRBJ1-4, with D unclear. There are 13 residues in the CDR3. V was pared by 4 bases and J by 8 bases, with 11 bases between. The germline V gene encodes CDR1 MGHRA and CDR2 YSYEKL. The DNA read from the CDR3 is TGCGCCAGCAGCCTAGTCCCCAGGGAAAAA. Protein product: CASSLVPREK. In full, the CDR3 reads CASSLVPREKLFF.

In this sample, this clone turned up many times. Sequencing ends 3 residues short of the CDR3 end; the germline J gene provides the rest. This chain links TRBV12-3 or TRBV12-4 with TRBJ1-5; D remains ambiguous. V was cut by 8 bases and J by 5 bases, with 16 bases left in between. CDR3 length: 14 residues. The covered CDR3 bases are TGTGCCAGCGCGAGATGGGCCCCGTATCAGCCC. Its protein product is CASARWAPYQP. The entire CDR3 protein reads CASARWAPYQPQHF.

This clone was observed many times. The read terminates 3 residues before the CDR3 end, so the remaining end is supplied by the germline J gene. V gene TRBV5-4 combines with J gene TRBJ1-1; weak D call: TRBD1 (6 bases). V was pared by 4 bases and J by 1 base, with 8 bases between. The CDR3 runs to 13 residues. Germline assignment: CDR1 SGHNT and CDR2 YYREEE (reference sequence). CDR3 loop: CASSTGQNTEAFF. The sequenced part of the CDR3 DNA is TGTGCCAGCAGCACGGGACAGAACACTGAA. Complete variable domain (other parts from reference TRBV5-4 and TRBJ1-1): ETGVTQSPTHLIKTRGQQVTLRCSSQSGHNTVSWYQQALGQGPQFIFQYYREEENGRGNFPPRFSGLQFPNYSSELNVNALELDDSALYLCASSTGQNTEAFFGQGTRLTVV.

The sample holds many counts of this clone. The read is 3 residues too short to cover the CDR3 end, so that end is filled in from the germline J gene. The rearrangement uses TRBV7-7 and TRBJ2-3, with 10 bases matching TRBD2. Germline V gene sequence: CDR1 SSHAT, CDR2 FNYEAQ (reference sequence). V trimming: 0 bases; J trimming: 1 base; junction bases outside the gene matches: 1. CDR3 length: 16 residues. CDR3 protein: CASSLALAGGTDTQYF. CDR3 DNA (partial): TGTGCCAGCAGCTTAGCGCTAGCGGGGGGCACAGATACG.

This clone was counted ten times or more. The sequence runs out 3 residues before the end of the CDR3; the remainder is reconstructed from the germline J gene. This chain connects TRBV5-1 to TRBJ2-7; the D gene is possibly TRBD1 (6 bases). V was clipped by 3 bases and J by 0 bases, with 10 bases between them. This CDR3 contains 14 residues. Germline assignment: CDR1 SGHRS and CDR2 YFSETQ. The CDR3 loop is CASSSTGNSYEQYF. The sequenced part of the CDR3 DNA is TGCGCCAGCAGCTCGACAGGAAACTCCTACGAG.

This clone was observed many times. The read ends 3 residues early relative to the CDR3; the germline J gene fills the gap. V gene TRBV6-2 or TRBV6-3 combines with J gene TRBJ2-3; 10 bases line up with TRBD1. Germline values: CDR1 MNHEY, CDR2 SVGEGT. After removal of 5 bases from V and 2 bases from J, the junction contained 10 bases not matched to a gene. CDR3 length: 17 residues. The CDR3 is CASSTSPGQGYTDTQYF. Incomplete CDR3 DNA: TGTGCCAGCAGTACCTCCCCGGGACAGGGGTACACAGATACG.

At least ten counts were recorded for this clone. The read stops 3 residues short of the end of the CDR3; the missing end is completed from the germline J gene. V gene TRBV19 combines with J gene TRBJ2-2; 9 nucleotides match TRBD1. Per germline, CDR1 LNHDA and CDR2 SQIVND (reference sequence). This CDR3 has 15 residues. The J segment lost 7 bases and the V segment lost 2 bases, leaving 5 bases of the junction unmatched. The part of the CDR3 DNA that was read is TGTGCCAGTAGTATACCGGGACAGGGTTTCGGGGAG. Translating it yields CASSIPGQGFGE. Given in full, the CDR3 is CASSIPGQGFGELFF.

There are many counts of this clone. The observed sequence ends 3 residues before the CDR3 terminus, with the missing tail filled in from the germline J gene. The V call is TRBV28, the J call TRBJ2-5; TRBD2 might be the D (5 bases). Germline V CDR1 and CDR2: MDHEN, SYDVKM. This CDR3 contains 16 residues. Trimming left V 10 bases short and J 7 bases short, with 28 bases between. CDR3 DNA (partial): TGTGCCACCCTAGTCCGCTGGCAGGACTCCTGGGGGACC. As protein: CATLVRWQDSWGT. The whole CDR3 sequence is CATLVRWQDSWGTQYF.

This clone is categorized as medium-sized. The read ends 3 residues shy of where the CDR3 ends; the end is completed using the germline J gene. The rearrangement joins TRBV14 to TRBJ2-5, with 9 bases that match TRBD2. CDR3 length: 19 amino acids. V shed 3 bases, J shed 5 bases, and the junction held 19 bases outside the gene matches. The V gene's germline CDR1 is SGHDN and CDR2 FVKESK. The CDR3 region is CASSHPRGGDLFHVETQYF. Partial CDR3 DNA: TGTGCCAGCAGCCACCCCCGCGGGGGGGATTTGTTCCATGTGGAGACC.

By share, this clone counts as medium-sized. The CDR3 extends 3 residues past the end of the read, so its final part is completed from the germline J gene. V and J are TRBV14 and TRBJ2-7; 7 nucleotides align to TRBD1. This CDR3 spans 14 amino acids. V was clipped by 4 bases and J by 3 bases; unmatched bases: 6. Germline CDR1 and CDR2: SGHDN and FVKESK. The CDR3 protein is CASSPRPGGYEQYF. CDR3 DNA, as far as it was read: TGTGCCAGCAGCCCACGACCAGGGGGCTACGAG.

This clone was counted at least ten times. The CDR3 extends 3 residues past the end of the read, so its final part is completed from the germline J gene. This chain links TRBV5-1 with TRBJ2-1, with a tentative D call TRBD2 (5 bases). Germline CDR1 reads SGHRS; CDR2 reads YFSETQ. Between the trimmed V and J ends, which lost 5 bases and 5 bases, there was a span of 11 bases. The length of the CDR3 is 13 residues. CDR3 DNA, as far as it was read: TGCGCCAGCAGTGAGGGTTTGAACAATGAG. It yields the protein CASSEGLNNE. The entire CDR3 protein reads CASSEGLNNEQFF.

This clone was recorded many times. The read stops 3 residues short of the end of the CDR3; the missing end is completed from the germline J gene. The chain is built from TRBV7-2 and TRBJ1-5, with D hard to call. Trimming cost V 1 base and J 4 bases, with 11 bases left between them. Germline V gene sequence: CDR1 SGHTA, CDR2 FQGNSA. The CDR3 has 15 residues. Here the CDR3 reads CASSLGRSRNQPQHF. Incomplete CDR3 DNA: TGTGCCAGCAGCTTAGGGCGCAGCAGGAATCAGCCC.

This clone was observed at least ten times. The read terminates 3 residues ahead of where the CDR3 ends, so the germline J gene completes it. V and J are TRBV7-9 and TRBJ2-2; 7 positions match TRBD1. CDR1 is SEHNR and CDR2 is FQNEAQ in the germline V gene (reference sequence). This CDR3 is 14 amino acids long. With V trimmed by 4 bases and J by 7 bases, 6 bases remained unmatched. CDR3 sequence: CASSSGQAGGELFF. The DNA read from the CDR3 is TGTGCCAGCAGCTCCGGACAGGCCGGCGGGGAG.

This clone was seen more than once but under ten times. The read ends 3 residues before the CDR3 terminus; that terminus is restored from the germline J gene. V gene TRBV11-2 combines with J gene TRBJ1-6, with D possibly TRBD1 on 5 matching bases. From germline, CDR1 is SGHAT and CDR2 FQNNGV. The CDR3 runs 15 residues. The V gene lost 5 bases and the J gene lost 7 bases, with 15 bases spanning the gap. The CDR3 is CASSKEQVRNSPLHF. CDR3 bases read: TGTGCCAGCAGCAAAGAACAGGTCCGCAATTCACCC.

This clone was recorded many times. The read finishes 3 residues shy of the CDR3 end, and the germline J gene is used to complete it. The rearrangement uses TRBV5-1 and TRBJ1-2; weak D call: TRBD1 (5 bases). The V and J ends lost 0 bases and 5 bases respectively, with 14 bases between them. The CDR3 is 15 residues long. Per the germline V gene, CDR1 is SGHRS and CDR2 is YFSETQ. The sequenced part of the CDR3 DNA is TGCGCCAGCAGCTTGGGATCAAGTACAGGTTATGGC. It specifies CASSLGSSTGYG. The complete CDR3 protein is CASSLGSSTGYGYTF.

This clone was observed a handful of times. This may come from a read error, since a much larger clone is one base off. The sequenced fragment ends 3 residues before the CDR3 boundary, so the rest is inferred from the germline J gene. This sequence joins TRBV19 and TRBJ2-1; 10 nucleotides line up with TRBD2. CDR3 length: 14 residues. The J segment lost 6 bases and the V segment lost 6 bases, leaving 5 bases of the junction unmatched. From germline, CDR1 is LNHDA and CDR2 SQIVND (reference sequence). CDR3 sequence: CASRGASGSNEQFF. The DNA read from the CDR3 is TGTGCCAGTAGGGGGGCTAGCGGGAGCAATGAG.

This clone was seen at least ten times. A read error may account for a junction end that differs from germline. The sequence runs out 3 residues before the end of the CDR3; the remainder is reconstructed from the germline J gene. V is TRBV4-2 and J is TRBJ2-1; D is perhaps TRBD2 (6 bases). This CDR3 spans 15 amino acids. Per germline, CDR1 LGHNA and CDR2 YNFKEQ. Partial CDR3 DNA: TGCGCCAGCAGCTTAGCCGGGGGAGGAATCAATGAG. Translating it yields CASSLAGGGINE. From start to end, the CDR3 is CASSLAGGGINEQFF.

This clone was found many times. The read comes to an end 3 residues before the CDR3 does, leaving the germline J gene to fill in the end. The chain carries TRBV6-2 or TRBV6-3 and TRBJ2-7; a possible D gene is TRBD2 (5 bases). The V gene's germline CDR1 is MNHEY and CDR2 SVGEGT. V was pared by 5 bases and J by 0 bases, with 17 bases between. The CDR3 is made up of 16 amino acids. Here the CDR3 reads CASSSPRTPSSYEQYF. CDR3 DNA (partial): TGTGCCAGCAGTAGCCCCAGGACTCCGAGCTCCTACGAG.

This clone occurred many times. The read ends 3 residues shy of where the CDR3 ends; the end is completed using the germline J gene. The rearrangement joins TRBV7-2 to TRBJ1-2; D not certain. The germline V gene encodes CDR1 SGHTA and CDR2 FQGNSA. The V end was cut by 7 bases, the J end by 4 bases, with 10 bases between. This CDR3 contains 12 residues. CDR3 sequence: CASNLGVYGYTF. The sequenced part of the CDR3 DNA is TGTGCCAGCAACCTAGGAGTCTATGGC.